These T cell receptor beta chains were read from a single sample in a study of blood T cell repertoires in COVID-19. Produced via immunoSEQ multiplex PCR; TCRdb's table is partial and in-frame only. The data show 120,000 to 150,000 clones, 65% to 90% seen once. The sequenced sample consisted of peripheral blood. The receptors shown here come from a man aged 50-60 years with acute or convalescent COVID-19. CDR3s include the opening cysteine and the closing phenylalanine or tryptophan. Each record gives: clone size, D gene, V gene, J gene, CDR3 DNA, CDR3 protein. D genes are given only for firm matches. Size is stated for part of the rows, as once, few or many counts, or as a class when the clone is expanded.

>.|TRBD1|TRBV7-3|TRBJ1-6
TGTGCCAGCAGCTTAGGGTCCGACAGGGGGCAAAATTCACCCCTCCACTTT
CASSLGSDRGQNSPLHF
>.|.|TRBV3-1/TRBV3-2|TRBJ2-1
TGTGCCAGCAGCCGCCAGACTGGCAGAGCAGCATACAATGAGCAGTTCTTC
CASSRQTGRAAYNEQFF
>once|.|TRBV5-1|TRBJ1-4
TGCGCCAGCAGCGGGGGACTCCCCCGGGAAAAACTGTTTTTT
CASSGGLPREKLFF
>.|TRBD2|TRBV6-1|TRBJ2-2
TGTGCCAGCAGTGATGTCCATCGACTAGCGGGGGCGAACACCGGGGAGCTGTTTTTT
CASSDVHRLAGANTGELFF
>.|TRBD1|TRBV30|TRBJ1-1
TGTGCCTGGAGAGTACAGGGGACGGGATCAGCTTTCTTT
CAWRVQGTGSAFF
>.|.|TRBV15|TRBJ2-5
TGTGCCACCAGCAGAGATCCAGGGCGTCAAGAGACCCAGTACTTC
CATSRDPGRQETQYF
>.|TRBD1|TRBV4-1|TRBJ1-4
TGCGCCAGCAGCCAAGTGGGACAGGGTGCCGAAAAACTGTTTTTT
CASSQVGQGAEKLFF
>.|TRBD2|TRBV5-1|TRBJ2-2
TGCGCCAGCAGCTTGTACCCGGGGGGTTCGGGACCCGGGGAGCTGTTTTTT
CASSLYPGGSGPGELFF
>.|.|TRBV18|TRBJ1-4
TGTGCCAGCTCACCAAGGACGACAGATAATAATGAAAAACTGTTTTTT
CASSPRTTDNNEKLFF
>.|.|TRBV6-5|TRBJ2-6
TGTGCCAGCGCCCTAGGGGGCTCTGGGGCCAACGTCCTGACTTTC
CASALGGSGANVLTF
>.|TRBD1|TRBV27|TRBJ2-3
TGTGCCAGCAGAAGCCCAGGGGGAGGCACAGATACGCAGTATTTT
CASRSPGGGTDTQYF
>.|TRBD1|TRBV3-1/TRBV3-2|TRBJ1-1
TGTGCCAGCAGCCAAGTCCACAGGGGACCCGACACTGAAGCTTTCTTT
CASSQVHRGPDTEAFF
>.|.|TRBV30|TRBJ1-5
TGTGCCTGGAGCAAACAGACTAGCCGGAATCAGCCCCAGCATTTT
CAWSKQTSRNQPQHF
>.|.|TRBV29-1|TRBJ2-7
TGCAGCGTCAAAACTAGTTCCTACGAGCAGTACTTC
CSVKTSSYEQYF
>.|.|TRBV30|TRBJ2-3
TGTGCCTGGAGTGTCCGGGACTTCACAGATACGCAGTATTTT
CAWSVRDFTDTQYF
>once|.|TRBV5-6|TRBJ1-1
TGTGCCAGCAGCTTGTCGGACACTGAAGCTTTCTTT
CASSLSDTEAFF
>few|TRBD2|TRBV27|TRBJ2-3
TGTGCCAGCAGTTTCCCTGGACTAGCGGGAGTAAGAGATACGCAGTATTTT
CASSFPGLAGVRDTQYF
>.|TRBD1|TRBV18|TRBJ1-1
TGTGCCAGCTCATTGAACACCCCGGGACAGTCCGACACTGAAGCTTTCTTT
CASSLNTPGQSDTEAFF
>.|.|TRBV5-6|TRBJ1-3
TGTGCCAGCAGTCCCGGGACCGGGAGCCTTGGAAACACCATATATTTT
CASSPGTGSLGNTIYF
>once|.|TRBV2|TRBJ1-2
TGTGCCAGCACCGAGGTGGTTTTTAGCTATGGCTACACCTTC
CASTEVVFSYGYTF
>.|.|TRBV19|TRBJ2-2
TGTGCCAGTAGTCAGGGGCGCATTGGCGCCGGGGAGCTGTTTTTT
CASSQGRIGAGELFF
>few|.|TRBV9|TRBJ2-7
TGTGCCAGCAGCGCCGGACAGTCGAACTACGAGCAGTACTTC
CASSAGQSNYEQYF
>.|TRBD1|TRBV5-4|TRBJ2-6
TGTGCCAGCAGCTTGGGACAGGGACCTTCTGGGGCCAACGTCCTGACTTTC
CASSLGQGPSGANVLTF
>.|.|TRBV5-1|TRBJ1-3
TGCGCCAGTTCTCAAGGGGCCCAGGGTCGAAACACCATATATTTT
CASSQGAQGRNTIYF
>.|.|TRBV30|TRBJ1-1
TGTGCCTGGAGTTTTCTAGGACCCAGCGGCGCTGAAGCTTTCTTT
CAWSFLGPSGAEAFF
>.|.|TRBV10-3|TRBJ1-6
TGTGCCATCAGTGACCCCCCGGGGGGTAATTCACCCCTCCACTTT
CAISDPPGGNSPLHF
>.|TRBD1|TRBV6-5|TRBJ2-1
TGTGCCAGCAGTTTACGACAGGGGGCTGGTGAGCAGTTCTTC
CASSLRQGAGEQFF
>once|.|TRBV11-3|TRBJ2-5
TGTGCCAGCGGAGGACCCCTGGGGACCCAGTACTTC
CASGGPLGTQYF
>.|TRBD1|TRBV6-5|TRBJ1-2
TGTGCCAGCAGAACCGGGACAGGGGACTATGGCTACACCTTC
CASRTGTGDYGYTF
>.|.|TRBV7-9|TRBJ1-2
TGTGCCAGCAGCTTAGAGATCGGGCGAGGGTATGGCTACACCTTC
CASSLEIGRGYGYTF
>.|.|TRBV7-9|TRBJ2-7
TGTGCCAGCAGCTTAGATAGGCGGCTGACCCACTACGAGCAGTACTTC
CASSLDRRLTHYEQYF
>.|.|TRBV21-1|TRBJ1-4
TGTGCCAGCAGCAAAGGGAGGACAGGGGGATTTAGGGAAAAACTGTTTTTT
CASSKGRTGGFREKLFF
>.|.|TRBV6-5|TRBJ2-1
TGTGCCAGCAGTTACGGTCCGAGCTCCTACAATGAGCAGTTCTTC
CASSYGPSSYNEQFF
>once|TRBD1|TRBV6-6|TRBJ1-5
TGTGCCAGCAGTGTACAGGGGGCCCAGCCCCAGCATTTT
CASSVQGAQPQHF
>once|TRBD1|TRBV27|TRBJ2-1
TGTGCCAGCAGTTCCCGACAGGGCAATGAGCAGTTCTTC
CASSSRQGNEQFF
>.|.|TRBV30|TRBJ1-2
TGTGCCTGGAGCCATGGCTTGGATGGCTACACCTTC
CAWSHGLDGYTF
>few|.|TRBV5-1|TRBJ1-5
TGCGCCAGCAGCTTTGGGGACAATCAAGGGAATCAGCCCCAGCATTTT
CASSFGDNQGNQPQHF
>.|.|TRBV28|TRBJ2-7
TGTGCCAGCACCCGAGGAGGAAATTCCTACGAGCAGTACTTC
CASTRGGNSYEQYF
>.|TRBD2|TRBV10-3|TRBJ2-5
TGTGCCATCAGTGCCGGGACTAGCGGGAGGGAAGAGACCCAGTACTTC
CAISAGTSGREETQYF
>few|TRBD1|TRBV6-2/TRBV6-3|TRBJ1-2
TGTGCCAGCAGTTCAGGACAGGGAGGCTATGGCTACACCTTC
CASSSGQGGYGYTF
>once|.|TRBV6-6|TRBJ1-3
TGTGCCAGCAGTTATGAGGGTACTGGAAACACCATATATTTT
CASSYEGTGNTIYF
>.|TRBD2|TRBV9|TRBJ2-2
TGTGCCAGCAGCCCCCGACTAGCGGACCCAACGAACACCGGGGAGCTGTTTTTT
CASSPRLADPTNTGELFF
>.|TRBD1|TRBV2|TRBJ1-4
TGTGCCAGCGTGTTAGGACAGGCCCCTGAAAAACTGTTTTTT
CASVLGQAPEKLFF
>.|TRBD1|TRBV5-1|TRBJ2-7
TGCGCCAGCAGCTGGGGGACAGGAACAACCGAGCAGTACTTC
CASSWGTGTTEQYF
>.|.|TRBV15|TRBJ2-7
TGTGCCACCAGCAGGACAGTTTCGACCTACGAGCAGTACTTC
CATSRTVSTYEQYF
>once|TRBD1|TRBV3-1/TRBV3-2|TRBJ2-5
TGTGCCAGCAGCCAAGATCTGGGGACAGGTCCAGAGACCCAGTACTTC
CASSQDLGTGPETQYF
>.|.|TRBV6-2/TRBV6-3|TRBJ2-1
TGTGCCAGCAGCCCCGATCCGGCGGGATACTACAATGAGCAGTTCTTC
CASSPDPAGYYNEQFF
>few|.|TRBV27|TRBJ1-2
TGTGCCAGCAGCCCCCCCGACAGCTACTATGGCTACACCTTC
CASSPPDSYYGYTF